This T cell receptor beta chain was observed in a study of shared clonotypes between healthy human individuals. Study outcomes and limitations: Shared clonotypes across all four donors exceeded non-shared ones in generation probability.

As to this clone: As yet, its antigen is unknown.

This CDR3 is 14 amino acids long. Germline V gene data show CDR1 as LGHNA and CDR2 as YNFKEQ. Assay runs were performed at deep level. Evenly divided among several immunoSEQ plates was the genomic DNA of each subset. Repertoires were generated with immunoSEQ multiplex PCR, while TCRdb's copy carries only in-frame clones and drops some. The top ten hold about 0.067% of the sample, which has approximately 530,000 clones, roughly 95% seen once. Naive CD45RA+ and memory CD45RA-negative subsets were split from CD4+ cells. The sequence came from a woman under 40 in good health. The source material was naive CD4+ T cells sorted from blood. Subset: CD45RA+ positively selected. The chain joins TRBV4-2 to TRBJ2-5; D ambiguous. Matching the DNA end better, TRBJ2-7 makes the J call doubtful. This CDR3 is CASSPSPDSYEQYF. DNA of the CDR3: TGTGCCAGCAGCCCAAGTCCTGACTCCTACGAGCAGTACTTC.